Listed below are T cell receptor beta chains from one sample, sequenced in a study of blood T cell repertoires in COVID-19. TCRdb's table, derived via immunoSEQ multiplex PCR, lists solely in-frame clones and lacks some. Among around 200,000 clones, around 80% were seen once, and the ten largest hold 2.5% to 3%. Material: peripheral blood. These receptor sequences come from a woman older than 75 with active or convalescent COVID-19. Each CDR3 is given with its conserved first and last residue. Each record gives: clone size, V gene, J gene, D gene, CDR3 DNA, CDR3 protein. D genes are given only for firm matches. Clone size is given for some rows only: seen once, a few or many times, or a class if the clone is expanded.

clone_size: -
v_call: TRBV5-4
j_call: TRBJ2-1
d_call: TRBD2
cdr3_nt: TGTGCCAGCAGCGTTAGGACTAGCGGGTTAGTGAATGAGCAGTTCTTC
cdr3_aa: CASSVRTSGLVNEQFF

clone_size: -
v_call: TRBV5-1
j_call: TRBJ1-1
d_call: TRBD1
cdr3_nt: TGCGCCAGCAGCTTGGGGAATACAGGGGGCACTGAAGCTTTCTTT
cdr3_aa: CASSLGNTGGTEAFF

clone_size: few
v_call: TRBV7-9
j_call: TRBJ1-6
d_call: -
cdr3_nt: TGTGCCAGCAGCGTCCAGGGTGTGGCTAATTCACCCCTCCACTTT
cdr3_aa: CASSVQGVANSPLHF

clone_size: -
v_call: TRBV15
j_call: TRBJ1-2
d_call: -
cdr3_nt: -
cdr3_aa: CATSRVSGQGYGYTF

clone_size: -
v_call: TRBV4-3
j_call: TRBJ1-2
d_call: TRBD1
cdr3_nt: TGCGCCAGCAGCCAGACGGACAGGGTCCTGGGGGGCTACACCTTC
cdr3_aa: CASSQTDRVLGGYTF

clone_size: -
v_call: TRBV6-1
j_call: TRBJ2-1
d_call: -
cdr3_nt: TGTGCCAGCAGTGAACGGAACAGTATCTACAATGAGCAGTTCTTC
cdr3_aa: CASSERNSIYNEQFF

clone_size: once
v_call: TRBV20-1
j_call: TRBJ2-3
d_call: TRBD1
cdr3_nt: TGCAGTGCTAGTAGACCGGGACAGAGAGTCACAGATACGCAGTATTTT
cdr3_aa: CSASRPGQRVTDTQYF

clone_size: -
v_call: TRBV7-6
j_call: TRBJ2-3
d_call: TRBD1
cdr3_nt: TGTGCCAGCAGCCCGGGACAGGGGACCACAGATACGCAGTATTTT
cdr3_aa: CASSPGQGTTDTQYF

clone_size: -
v_call: TRBV6-5
j_call: TRBJ2-3
d_call: TRBD2
cdr3_nt: TGTGCCAGCAGTCTTAGCGGGGGGCCCACAGATACGCAGTATTTT
cdr3_aa: CASSLSGGPTDTQYF

clone_size: -
v_call: TRBV7-9
j_call: TRBJ2-5
d_call: -
cdr3_nt: TGTGCCAGCAGCTTTAGTGGTGAAATGATGGAGACCCAGTACTTC
cdr3_aa: CASSFSGEMMETQYF

clone_size: -
v_call: TRBV6-5
j_call: TRBJ2-7
d_call: -
cdr3_nt: TGTGCCAGCAGGACTCGGGGTAGCTACGAGCAGTACTTC
cdr3_aa: CASRTRGSYEQYF

clone_size: -
v_call: TRBV7-2
j_call: TRBJ2-3
d_call: TRBD2
cdr3_nt: TGTGCCAGCAGCTCGGGACTAGCAACCACAGATACGCAGTATTTT
cdr3_aa: CASSSGLATTDTQYF

clone_size: -
v_call: TRBV30
j_call: TRBJ2-1
d_call: -
cdr3_nt: TGTGCCTGGAGAACAAGCGGCAGGGGTCCCCGGTTGAATGAGCAGTTCTTC
cdr3_aa: CAWRTSGRGPRLNEQFF

clone_size: -
v_call: TRBV28
j_call: TRBJ1-2
d_call: TRBD1
cdr3_nt: TGTGCCAGCAGCTCCCCATCCGGCAGGGGGTATGGCTACACCTTC
cdr3_aa: CASSSPSGRGYGYTF

clone_size: -
v_call: TRBV4-1
j_call: TRBJ1-1
d_call: -
cdr3_nt: TGCGCCAGCAGCCAAGCCGGCAGGGGAAACACTGAAGCTTTCTTT
cdr3_aa: CASSQAGRGNTEAFF

clone_size: -
v_call: TRBV5-4
j_call: TRBJ2-3
d_call: TRBD2
cdr3_nt: TGTGCCAGCAGCTTCTTTAAGCGGGGGGGGGCAGATACGCAGTATTTT
cdr3_aa: CASSFFKRGGADTQYF

clone_size: -
v_call: TRBV27
j_call: TRBJ2-2
d_call: -
cdr3_nt: TGTGCCAGCAGTTCACGACTAGGAAACACCGGGGAGCTGTTTTTT
cdr3_aa: CASSSRLGNTGELFF